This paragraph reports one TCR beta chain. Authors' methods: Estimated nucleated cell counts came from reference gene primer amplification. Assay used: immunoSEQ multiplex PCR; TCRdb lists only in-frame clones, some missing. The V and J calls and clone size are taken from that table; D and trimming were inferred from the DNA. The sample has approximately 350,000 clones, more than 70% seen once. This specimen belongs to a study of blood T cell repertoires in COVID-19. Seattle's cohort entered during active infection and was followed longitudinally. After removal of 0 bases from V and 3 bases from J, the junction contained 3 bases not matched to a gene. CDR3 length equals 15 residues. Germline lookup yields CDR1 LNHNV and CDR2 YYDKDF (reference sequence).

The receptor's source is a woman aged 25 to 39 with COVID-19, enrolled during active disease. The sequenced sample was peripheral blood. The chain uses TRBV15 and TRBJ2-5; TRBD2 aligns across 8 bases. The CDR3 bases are TGTGCCACCAGCAGAGATCGGCGGGGGGAAGAGACCCAGTACTTC. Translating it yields CATSRDRRGEETQYF.